The clone carrying this TCR beta chain has ten or more counts. Its antigen remains unknown. The sample comes from a study of beta chain features in type 1 diabetes. The study's findings and limits: Type 1 diabetes patients had moderately but significantly shorter TCRB CDR3s in all four CD4+ subsets. VDJ junctions in type 1 diabetes patients carried more deletions and fewer insertions.

Trimming shortened V by 6 bases and J by 0 bases, and 8 bases separated the two germline ends. The V gene's germline CDR1 is MNHEY and CDR2 SMNVEV (reference sequence). The length of the CDR3 is 14 residues. The entirety of the isolated RNA underwent reverse transcription, so expressed TCRB transcripts were sequenced. Measured with immunoSEQ multiplex PCR; TCRdb has only the in-frame clones, and not every one. This sample has approximately 170,000 clones, with 7.8% found just once. The clonotype originates from a middle-aged woman with type 1 diabetes. V gene TRBV27 combines with J gene TRBJ2-2, with a weak D call TRBD1 (5 bases). Sequencing was performed on central memory CD4+ T cells from blood. CDR3 sequence: CASRIRANTGELFF. Here the CDR3 DNA reads TGTGCCAGCAGAATCAGGGCGAACACCGGGGAGCTGTTTTTT.